This T cell receptor (beta chain) was documented in a study of blood T cell repertoires in COVID-19. The CDR3 is 20 amino acids. J gave up 1 base and V 1 base, and 16 bases lay outside the gene matches. Germline CDR1 MGHRA, CDR2 YSYEKL. Methods used by the authors: Scientists estimated how many nucleated cells there were by amplifying reference gene primers. TCRdb keeps only in-frame clones here, not all; method: immunoSEQ multiplex PCR. D and trimming come from the DNA, and the V and J calls and clone size come from that table. The table shows about 480,000 clones, with approximately 87% occurring only once.

Sequencing used PBMCs or T cells enriched from blood (not recorded which). The source is a woman in her 40s who had recovered from COVID-19. The rearrangement uses TRBV4-1 and TRBJ2-4, with TRBD2 matching 7 bases. Here the CDR3 reads CASSQVGGRAVVLAKNIQYF. The CDR3 nucleotides are TGCGCCAGCAGCCAAGTGGGAGGGAGGGCCGTCGTCCTGGCCAAAAACATTCAGTACTTC.